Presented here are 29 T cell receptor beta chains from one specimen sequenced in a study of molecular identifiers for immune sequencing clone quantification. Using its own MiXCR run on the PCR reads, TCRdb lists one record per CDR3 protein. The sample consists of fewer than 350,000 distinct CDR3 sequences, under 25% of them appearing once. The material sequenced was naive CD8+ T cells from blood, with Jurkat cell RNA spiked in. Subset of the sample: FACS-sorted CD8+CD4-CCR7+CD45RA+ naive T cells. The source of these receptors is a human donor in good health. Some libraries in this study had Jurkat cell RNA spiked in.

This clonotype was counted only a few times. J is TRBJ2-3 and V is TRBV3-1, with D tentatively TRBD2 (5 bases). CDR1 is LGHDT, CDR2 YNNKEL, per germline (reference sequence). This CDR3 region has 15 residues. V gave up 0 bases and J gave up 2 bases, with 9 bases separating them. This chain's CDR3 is CASSQDFGDTDTQYF. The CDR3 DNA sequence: TGTGCCAGCAGCCAAGATTTCGGGGACACAGATACGCAGTATTTT.

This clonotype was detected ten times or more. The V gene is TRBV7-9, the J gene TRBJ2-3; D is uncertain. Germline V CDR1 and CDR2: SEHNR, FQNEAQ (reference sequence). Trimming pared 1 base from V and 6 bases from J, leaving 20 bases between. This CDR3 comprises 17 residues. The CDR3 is CASSLVGVGREEDTQYF. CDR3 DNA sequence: TGTGCCAGCAGCTTAGTAGGAGTGGGCCGCGAGGAGGATACGCAGTATTTT. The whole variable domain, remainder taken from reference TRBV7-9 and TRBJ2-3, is DTGVSQNPRHKITKRGQNVTFRCDPISEHNRLYWYRQTLGQGPEFLTYFQNEAQLEKSRLLSDRFSAERPKGSFSTLEIQRTEQGDSAMYLCASSLVGVGREEDTQYFGPGTRLTVL.

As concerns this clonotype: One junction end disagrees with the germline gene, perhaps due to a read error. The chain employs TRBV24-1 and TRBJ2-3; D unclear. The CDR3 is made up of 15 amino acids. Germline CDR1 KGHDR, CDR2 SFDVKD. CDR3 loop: CATGDLMDGTDTQYF. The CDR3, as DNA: TGTGCCACCGGTGATTTGATGGACGGCACAGATACGCAGTATTTT.

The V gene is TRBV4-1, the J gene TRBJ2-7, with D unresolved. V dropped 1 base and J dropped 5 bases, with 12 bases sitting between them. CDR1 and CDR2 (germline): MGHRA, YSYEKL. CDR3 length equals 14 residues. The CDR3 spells CASSQATGRHEQYF. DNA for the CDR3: TGCGCCAGCAGCCAAGCTACGGGTAGGCACGAGCAGTACTTC.

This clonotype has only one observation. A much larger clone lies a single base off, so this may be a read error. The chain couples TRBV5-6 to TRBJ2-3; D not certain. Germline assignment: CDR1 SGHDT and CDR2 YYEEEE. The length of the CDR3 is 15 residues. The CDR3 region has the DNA TGTGCCGGCAGCTCCTCCGGGTATCCTACAGATACGCAGTATTTT. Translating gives CAGSSSGYPTDTQYF. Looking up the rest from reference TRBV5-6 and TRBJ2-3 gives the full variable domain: DAGVTQSPTHLIKTRGQQVTLRCSPKSGHDTVSWYQQALGQGPQFIFQYYEEEERQRGNFPDRFSGHQFPNYSSELNVNALLLGDSALYLCAGSSSGYPTDTQYFGPGTRLTVL.

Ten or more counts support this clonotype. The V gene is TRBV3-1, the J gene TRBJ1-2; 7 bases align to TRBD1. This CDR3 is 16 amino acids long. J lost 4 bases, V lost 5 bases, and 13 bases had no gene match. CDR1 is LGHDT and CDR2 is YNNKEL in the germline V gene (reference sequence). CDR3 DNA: TGTGCCAGCAGCTTCTCCGGGACAGCCCCGCTCTATGGCTACACCTTC. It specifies CASSFSGTAPLYGYTF.

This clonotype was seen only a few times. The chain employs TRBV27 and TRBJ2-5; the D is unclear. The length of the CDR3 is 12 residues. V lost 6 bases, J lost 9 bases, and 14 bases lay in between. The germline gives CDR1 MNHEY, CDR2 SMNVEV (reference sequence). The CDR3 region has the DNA TGTGCCAGCAGCCCCACCGCAGGAGCCCAGTACTTC. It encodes CASSPTAGAQYF.

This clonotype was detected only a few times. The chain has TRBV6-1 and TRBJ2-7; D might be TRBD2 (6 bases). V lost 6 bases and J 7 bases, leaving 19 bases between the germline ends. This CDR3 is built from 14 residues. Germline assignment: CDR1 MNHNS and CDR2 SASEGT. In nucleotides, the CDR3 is TGTGCCAGCAGCAGCCCGGGTACCGCGGGGGAGCAGTACTTC. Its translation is CASSSPGTAGEQYF.

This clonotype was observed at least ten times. The CDR3 protein is CASSLTGQNTEAFF. The CDR3 DNA reads as TGTGCCAGCAGCTTGACAGGGCAGAACACTGAAGCTTTCTTT. This chain connects TRBV7-9 to TRBJ1-1; 7 bases are shared with TRBD1. Germline V gives CDR1 SEHNR, CDR2 FQNEAQ (reference sequence). This CDR3 is 14 amino acids long. The J segment lost 1 base and the V segment lost 3 bases, leaving 2 bases of the junction unmatched.

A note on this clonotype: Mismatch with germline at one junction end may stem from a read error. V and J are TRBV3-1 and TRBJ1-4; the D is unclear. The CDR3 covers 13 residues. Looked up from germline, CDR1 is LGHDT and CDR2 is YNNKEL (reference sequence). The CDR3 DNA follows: TGTGCCAGCAGATCACGTTCTAATGAAAAACCGTTTTTT. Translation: CASRSRSNEKPFF.

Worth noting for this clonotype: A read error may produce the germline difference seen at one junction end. The CDR3 here is CASSLVYKVNPGELFF. Written as DNA, the CDR3 is TGTGCCAGCAGTTTGGTATATAAAGTGAACCCCGGGGAGCTGTTTTTT. J is TRBJ2-2 and V is TRBV12-3 or TRBV12-4; D is uncertain. The CDR3 loop spans 16 amino acids.

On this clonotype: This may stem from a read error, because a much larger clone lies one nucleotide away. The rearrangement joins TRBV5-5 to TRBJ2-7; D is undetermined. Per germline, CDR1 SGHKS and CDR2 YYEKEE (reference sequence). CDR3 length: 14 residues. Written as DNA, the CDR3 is TGTGCCTGCAGCTTTGGCCCTTCCTCCTACGAGCAGTACTTC. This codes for CACSFGPSSYEQYF. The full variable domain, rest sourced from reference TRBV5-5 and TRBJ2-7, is DAGVTQSPTHLIKTRGQQVTLRCSPISGHKSVSWYQQVLGQGPQFIFQYYEKEERGRGNFPDRFSARQFPNYSSELNVNALLLGDSALYLCACSFGPSSYEQYFGPGTRLTVT.

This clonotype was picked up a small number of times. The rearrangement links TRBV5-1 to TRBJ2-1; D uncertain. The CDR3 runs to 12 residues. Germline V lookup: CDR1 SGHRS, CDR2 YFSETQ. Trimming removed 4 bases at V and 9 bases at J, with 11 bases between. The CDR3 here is CASSLAMIEQFF. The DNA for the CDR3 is TGCGCCAGCAGCCTGGCGATGATTGAGCAGTTCTTC.

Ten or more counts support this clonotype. The CDR3 here is CASSNPHPADTQYF. CDR3 nucleotides: TGTGCCAGCAGCAATCCCCACCCGGCGGATACGCAGTATTTT. V is TRBV7-3 and J is TRBJ2-3; D gene unclear. Germline V lookup: CDR1 SGHTA, CDR2 FQGTGA. This CDR3 has 14 residues. With 5 bases removed from V and 6 bases from J, the gap between germline ends came to 15 bases.

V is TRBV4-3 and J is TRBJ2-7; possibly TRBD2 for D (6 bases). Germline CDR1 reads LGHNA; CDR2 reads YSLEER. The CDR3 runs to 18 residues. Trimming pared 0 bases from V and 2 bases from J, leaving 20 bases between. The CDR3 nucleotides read TGCGCCAGCAGCCAAGATATAGGCGGGGCAGGGATCGCCTACGAGCAGTACTTC. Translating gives CASSQDIGGAGIAYEQYF.

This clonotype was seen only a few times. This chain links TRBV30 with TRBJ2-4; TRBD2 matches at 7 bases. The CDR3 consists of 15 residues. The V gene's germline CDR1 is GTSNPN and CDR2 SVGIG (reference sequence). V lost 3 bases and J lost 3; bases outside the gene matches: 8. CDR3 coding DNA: TGTGCCTGGAGACGGCTAGCGGCGAACAAAAACATTCAGTACTTC. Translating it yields CAWRRLAANKNIQYF.

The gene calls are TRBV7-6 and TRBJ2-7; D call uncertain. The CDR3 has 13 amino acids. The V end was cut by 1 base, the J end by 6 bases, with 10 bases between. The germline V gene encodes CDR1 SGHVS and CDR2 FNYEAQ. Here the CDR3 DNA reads TGTGCCAGCAGCTTAGAGCGCCTTGGCGAGCAGTACTTC. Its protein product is CASSLERLGEQYF.

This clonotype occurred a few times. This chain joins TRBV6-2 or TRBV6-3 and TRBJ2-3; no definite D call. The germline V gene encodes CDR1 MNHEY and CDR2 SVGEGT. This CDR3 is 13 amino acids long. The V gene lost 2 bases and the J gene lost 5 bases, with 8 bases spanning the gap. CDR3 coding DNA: TGTGCCAGCAGTTACATTTTGTTAGATACGCAGTATTTT. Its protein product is CASSYILLDTQYF.

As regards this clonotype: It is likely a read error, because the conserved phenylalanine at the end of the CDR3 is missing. DNA of the CDR3: TGTGCCAGCAGCTTAGGCCCCAGGGGGAACGAGCAGTACTAC. It yields the protein CASSLGPRGNEQYY. This chain links TRBV7-9 with TRBJ2-7; 7 nucleotides agree with TRBD1. The CDR3 length is 14 residues. Per germline, CDR1 SEHNR and CDR2 FQNEAQ (reference sequence). The V and J ends lost 1 base and 5 bases, in that order; junction bases with no gene match: 5.

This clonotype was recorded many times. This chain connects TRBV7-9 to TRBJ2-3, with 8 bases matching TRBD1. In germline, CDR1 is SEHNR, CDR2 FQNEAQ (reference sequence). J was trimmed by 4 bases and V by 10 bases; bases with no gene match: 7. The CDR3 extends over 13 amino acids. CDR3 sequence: CAIQGARADTQYF. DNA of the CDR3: TGTGCCATCCAGGGGGCGCGCGCAGATACGCAGTATTTT.

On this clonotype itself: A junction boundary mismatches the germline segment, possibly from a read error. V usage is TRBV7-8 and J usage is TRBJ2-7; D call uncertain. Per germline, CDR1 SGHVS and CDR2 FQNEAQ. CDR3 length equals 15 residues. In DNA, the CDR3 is TGTGCCGGCAGCTTACGGTTGTTCCCCGGCTACGAGCAGTACTTC. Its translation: CAGSLRLFPGYEQYF.

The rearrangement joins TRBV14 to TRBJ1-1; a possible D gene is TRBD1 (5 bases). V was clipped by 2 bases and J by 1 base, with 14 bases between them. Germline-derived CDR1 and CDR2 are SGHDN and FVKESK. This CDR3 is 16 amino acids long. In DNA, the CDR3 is TGTGCCAGCAGCCAATTGGCGGAAGGGGCGAACACTGAAGCTTTCTTT. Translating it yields CASSQLAEGANTEAFF.

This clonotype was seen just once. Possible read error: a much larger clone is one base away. The CDR3 here is CASSLVTGVQESQYF. The CDR3 coding sequence is TGTGCCAGCAGCTTAGTTACGGGAGTACAAGAGTCCCAGTACTTC. The chain uses TRBV7-2 and TRBJ2-5, with D maybe TRBD2 (6 bases). Germline CDR1 SGHTA, CDR2 FQGNSA. The CDR3 has 15 residues.

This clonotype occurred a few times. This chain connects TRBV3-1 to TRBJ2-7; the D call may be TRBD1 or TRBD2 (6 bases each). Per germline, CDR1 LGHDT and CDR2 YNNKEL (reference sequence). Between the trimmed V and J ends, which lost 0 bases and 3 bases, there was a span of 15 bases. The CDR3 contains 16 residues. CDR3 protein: CASSQDSPGGIYEQYF. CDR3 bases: TGTGCCAGCAGCCAAGATTCACCCGGGGGCATCTACGAGCAGTACTTC.

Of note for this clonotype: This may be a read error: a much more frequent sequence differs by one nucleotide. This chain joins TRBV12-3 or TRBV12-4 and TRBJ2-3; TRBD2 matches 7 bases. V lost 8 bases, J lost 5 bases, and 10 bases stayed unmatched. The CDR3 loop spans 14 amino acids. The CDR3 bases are TGTGCCAGCGGTGGCGGGAGCATTATAGATACGCAGTATTTT. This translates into CASGGGSIIDTQYF.

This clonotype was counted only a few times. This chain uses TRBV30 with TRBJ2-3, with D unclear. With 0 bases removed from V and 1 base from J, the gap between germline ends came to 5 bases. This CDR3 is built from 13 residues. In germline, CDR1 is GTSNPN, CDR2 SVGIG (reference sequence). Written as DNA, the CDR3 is TGTGCCTGGAGTGTTGCTCGCACAGATACGCAGTATTTT. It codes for CAWSVARTDTQYF.

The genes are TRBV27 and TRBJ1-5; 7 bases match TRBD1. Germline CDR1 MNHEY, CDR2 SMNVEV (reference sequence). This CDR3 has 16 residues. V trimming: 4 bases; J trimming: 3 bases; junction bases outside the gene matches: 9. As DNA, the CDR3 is TGTGCCAGCAGTTCCCTGACAGGGAATATCAATCAGCCCCAGCATTTT. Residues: CASSSLTGNINQPQHF.

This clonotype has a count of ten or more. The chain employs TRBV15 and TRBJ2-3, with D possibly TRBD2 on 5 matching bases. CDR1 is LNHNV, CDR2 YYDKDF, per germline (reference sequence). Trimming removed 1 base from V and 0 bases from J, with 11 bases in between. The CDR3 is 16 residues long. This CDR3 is CATSRGGLTSTDTQYF. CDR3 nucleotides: TGTGCCACCAGCAGAGGCGGGCTTACTAGCACAGATACGCAGTATTTT.

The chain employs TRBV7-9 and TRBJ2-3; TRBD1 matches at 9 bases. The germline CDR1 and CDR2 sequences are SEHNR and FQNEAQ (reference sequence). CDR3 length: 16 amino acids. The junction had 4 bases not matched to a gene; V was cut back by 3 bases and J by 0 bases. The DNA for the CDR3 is TGTGCCAGCAGCTTCGGGACAGGGCCGAGCACAGATACGCAGTATTTT. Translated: CASSFGTGPSTDTQYF.